These T cell receptor beta chains were read from a single sample in a study of metastatic and nonmetastatic thyroid tumors. TCRdb re-clonotyped the PCR reads via MiXCR. The table records roughly 22,000 clones, under 15% of them present only once. The sequenced sample was blood. The source is a female donor with papillary thyroid cancer or a benign thyroid nodule (not recorded which). Some clones in this sample may be carry-over from other donors' samples. CDR3s include the opening cysteine and the closing phenylalanine or tryptophan. D genes are given only for firm matches. Only some rows state a clone size, as once, few, many or a class for expanded clones.

TRBD1,TRBJ2-7,TRBV24-1,.,CATSRGPTYEQYF,TGTGCCACCAGCAGGGGGCCCACCTACGAGCAGTACTTC
.,TRBJ1-1,TRBV5-6,many,CASSFGGVRNTEAFF,TGTGCCAGCAGCTTCGGGGGGGTGAGGAACACTGAAGCTTTCTTT
.,TRBJ2-5,TRBV7-9,once,CASSRVTVRQETQYF,TGTGCCAGCAGCCGTGTGACAGTAAGACAAGAGACCCAGTACTTC
TRBD1,TRBJ1-5,TRBV6-1,many,CATRQGAGDSNQPQHF,TGTGCCACAAGACAGGGGGCTGGGGATAGCAATCAGCCCCAGCATTTT
TRBD1,TRBJ1-1,TRBV4-1,many,CASSQPGQRTEAFF,TGCGCCAGCAGCCAACCGGGACAGAGGACTGAAGCTTTCTTT
.,TRBJ2-1,TRBV2,medium-sized,CASSDGRKYNEQFF,TGTGCCAGCAGTGATGGGCGAAAATACAATGAGCAGTTCTTC
TRBD2,TRBJ2-7,TRBV11-1,many,CASSLALAGASLQQYF,TGTGCCAGCAGCTTAGCGCTAGCGGGAGCGTCCCTCCAGCAGTACTTC
.,TRBJ2-6,TRBV10-3,many,CAISEGGANVLTF,TGTGCCATCAGTGAGGGTGGGGCCAACGTCCTGACTTTC
.,TRBJ1-5,TRBV20-1,many,CSAGDVRQPQHF,TGCAGTGCAGGGGATGTAAGGCAGCCCCAGCATTTT
.,TRBJ2-3,TRBV20-1,many,CSALDRRTDTQYF,TGCAGTGCCCTGGACAGACGCACAGATACGCAGTATTTT
.,TRBJ1-3,TRBV19,.,CASSRQGTGNTIYF,TGTGCCAGTAGTCGCCAGGGGACTGGAAACACCATATATTTT
.,TRBJ1-1,TRBV6-1,many,CASRTPSGPAQYLF,TGTGCCAGCAGAACCCCGTCCGGTCCGGCCCAGTACCTCTTT
.,TRBJ2-2,TRBV28,.,CASSSLPNTGELFF,TGTGCCAGCAGTTCGCTGCCGAACACCGGGGAGCTGTTTTTT
TRBD2,TRBJ2-5,TRBV6-1,many,CASTRLAGGGQETQYF,TGTGCCAGCACAAGACTAGCGGGAGGGGGCCAAGAGACCCAGTACTTC
TRBD2,TRBJ2-1,TRBV9,many,CASSVGASGSAEQFF,TGTGCCAGCAGCGTTGGAGCTAGCGGGAGTGCGGAGCAGTTCTTC
TRBD1,TRBJ1-2,TRBV19,many,CANSIGTGLDYGYTF,TGTGCCAATAGTATCGGGACAGGGCTTGACTATGGCTACACCTTC
.,TRBJ2-3,TRBV2,many,CASRPRDQQTDTQYF,TGTGCCAGCAGACCCCGGGACCAGCAAACAGATACGCAGTATTTT
.,TRBJ2-2,TRBV4-1,many,CASSQDRSLPRMLFF,TGCGCCAGCAGCCAAGATCGATCGCTGCCCCGGATGCTGTTTTTT
.,TRBJ2-7,TRBV7-6,many,CASSLAGNAYEQYF,TGTGCCAGCAGCTTAGCAGGTAACGCCTACGAGCAGTACTTC
.,TRBJ2-7,TRBV11-2,many,CASSSSWYEQYF,TGTGCCAGCAGCTCCTCGTGGTACGAGCAGTACTTC
.,TRBJ2-1,TRBV5-1,many,CASSLASFYNEQFF,TGCGCCAGCAGCCTGGCTTCATTCTACAATGAGCAGTTCTTC
TRBD1,TRBJ1-1,TRBV28,.,CASSLVGQGGTEAFF,TGTGCCAGCAGTTTGGTTGGACAGGGGGGTACTGAAGCTTTCTTT
TRBD2,TRBJ2-7,TRBV19,many,CASRRGGLAAEREDEQYF,TGTGCCAGTAGACGGGGGGGACTAGCGGCAGAGAGGGAAGATGAGCAGTACTTC
.,TRBJ1-1,TRBV28,.,CASSWWNTESFF,TGTGCCAGCAGTTGGTGGAACACCGAATCTTTCTTT
.,TRBJ1-5,TRBV6-1,many,CASSEGGGGQPQHF,TGTGCCAGCAGTGAAGGGGGGGGGGGTCAGCCCCAGCATTTT
.,TRBJ1-1,TRBV20-1,many,CSATGPPEAFF,TGCAGTGCTACAGGCCCTCCTGAAGCTTTCTTT
.,TRBJ1-5,TRBV6-1,medium-sized,CASRPGGGQPQHF,TGTGCCAGCAGACCGGGGGGAGGACAGCCCCAGCATTTT
TRBD2,TRBJ2-3,TRBV2,once,CASSEWGGSGVDTQYF,TGTGCCAGCAGTGAATGGGGCGGGAGTGGTGTAGATACGCAGTATTTT
TRBD1,TRBJ1-5,TRBV27,many,CASRQGARNQPQHF,TGTGCCAGCAGACAGGGGGCAAGGAATCAGCCCCAGCATTTT
.,TRBJ1-3,TRBV6-1,many,CASSEGGGAGNTIYF,TGTGCCAGCAGTGAAGGTGGGGGGGCTGGAAACACCATATATTTT
.,TRBJ2-5,TRBV5-1,many,CASSLRGAGETQYF,TGCGCCAGCAGCTTGAGGGGGGCAGGAGAGACCCAGTACTTC
.,TRBJ2-3,TRBV9,.,CASSVVQGSTDTQYF,TGTGCCAGCAGCGTAGTCCAGGGGAGCACAGATACGCAGTATTTT
TRBD2,TRBJ2-5,TRBV28,many,CASSSFLLAGDPLETQYF,TGTGCCAGCAGTTCCTTCCTTTTGGCGGGAGATCCGTTAGAGACCCAGTACTTC
.,TRBJ2-3,TRBV7-6,many,CASSQGDTQYF,TGTGCCAGCAGCCAGGGAGATACGCAGTATTTT
.,TRBJ2-7,TRBV15,medium-sized,CATSREEFSEQYF,TGTGCCACCAGCAGAGAAGAATTTTCGGAGCAGTACTTC
.,TRBJ1-1,TRBV6-1,medium-sized,CASRWAGEGAEAFF,TGTGCCAGCAGGTGGGCGGGGGAGGGGGCTGAAGCTTTCTTT
.,TRBJ1-2,TRBV30,.,CAWETTVENGYTF,TGTGCCTGGGAGACAACGGTAGAGAATGGCTACACCTTC
TRBD2,TRBJ2-7,TRBV20-1,many,CSARGVAGGSYEQYF,TGCAGTGCTAGGGGGGTAGCGGGAGGATCCTACGAGCAGTACTTC
.,TRBJ1-1,TRBV20-1,few,CSARVNTEAFF,TGCAGTGCTAGAGTTAACACTGAAGCTTTCTTT
.,TRBJ2-7,TRBV30,.,CAWNGLRKEQYF,TGTGCCTGGAATGGACTGAGAAAGGAGCAGTACTTC
.,TRBJ2-3,TRBV18,once,CASSPRGQSSTDTQYF,TGTGCCAGCTCTCCGAGAGGTCAGTCTAGCACAGATACGCAGTATTTT
.,TRBJ2-3,TRBV28,many,CASKTITDTQYF,TGTGCCAGCAAAACTATTACAGATACGCAGTATTTT
.,TRBJ2-7,TRBV6-5,many,CASSLLPYYEQYF,TGTGCCAGCAGTTTACTTCCTTACTACGAGCAGTACTTC
TRBD1,TRBJ1-2,TRBV30,medium-sized,CAWSRDRALSAGYTF,TGTGCCTGGAGCAGAGACAGGGCCCTCTCGGCTGGCTACACCTTC
.,TRBJ2-7,TRBV5-4,many,CASSLEAYKGGEQYF,TGTGCCAGCAGCTTGGAAGCCTACAAGGGGGGCGAGCAGTACTTC
TRBD2,TRBJ2-3,TRBV7-8,many,CASSLETSADTQYF,TGTGCCAGCAGCTTGGAGACTAGCGCAGATACGCAGTATTTT
.,TRBJ2-1,TRBV7-8,many,CASSLRPQSSYNEQFF,TGTGCCAGCAGCTTACGACCCCAGAGCTCCTACAATGAGCAGTTCTTC
TRBD1,TRBJ2-7,TRBV2,many,CASSEGRGSYEQYF,TGTGCCAGCAGTGAAGGCAGGGGGTCTTACGAGCAGTACTTC
.,TRBJ1-5,TRBV6-1,many,CATWWGNQPQHF,TGTGCCACGTGGTGGGGCAATCAGCCCCAGCATTTT
.,TRBJ2-1,TRBV7-3,many,CASSLHTNPRNEQFF,TGTGCCAGCAGCCTCCACACCAACCCCAGAAATGAGCAGTTCTTC
TRBD2,TRBJ2-1,TRBV9,many,CASTPTGGSYNEQFF,TGTGCCAGCACCCCCACGGGGGGCTCCTACAATGAGCAGTTCTTC
.,TRBJ1-2,TRBV2,many,CASSPGWSPGYGYTF,TGTGCCAGCAGCCCAGGGTGGTCCCCCGGCTATGGCTACACCTTC
.,TRBJ2-3,TRBV5-1,many,CASSLGGSADTQYF,TGCGCCAGCAGCTTAGGAGGGTCCGCAGATACGCAGTATTTT
.,TRBJ1-6,TRBV28,many,CASSLTGDNSPLHF,TGTGCCAGCAGTTTGACGGGGGACAATTCACCCCTCCACTTT
TRBD1,TRBJ2-3,TRBV6-1,many,CASRRQGGGTDTQYF,TGTGCCAGCAGGAGACAGGGTGGAGGCACAGATACGCAGTATTTT
TRBD1,TRBJ1-1,TRBV5-1,.,CASRTGGREDTEAFF,TGCGCCAGCAGGACAGGGGGCAGGGAGGACACTGAAGCTTTCTTT
.,TRBJ2-7,TRBV28,medium-sized,CASSRRGSYEQYF,TGTGCCAGCAGTCGGAGGGGCTCCTACGAGCAGTACTTC
.,TRBJ1-4,TRBV20-1,many,CSARDANEGEKLFF,TGCAGTGCTAGAGATGCGAACGAGGGCGAAAAACTGTTTTTT